The rows below give T cell receptor beta chains drawn from one sample of a study of blood T cell repertoires in COVID-19. Profiling relied on immunoSEQ multiplex PCR, and the TCRdb table lists in-frame clones only, not all of them. This table has 210,000 or so clones, under 90% appearing once. What was sequenced was peripheral blood. These receptors all stem from a man aged 35-49 years with acute or convalescent COVID-19. The CDR3 runs from the conserved cysteine through the conserved F or W.

>TRBV27|TRBJ2-7
CASSLYRQGRGEQYF
>TRBV2|TRBJ2-3
CASSSTSGGADTQYF
>TRBV5-1|TRBJ2-2
CASSYSGGANTGELFF
>TRBV4-2|TRBJ2-5
CASSQDRPSGGSETQYF
>TRBV3-1/TRBV3-2|TRBJ2-3
CASSLQTSGGGDTQYF
>TRBV7-9|TRBJ2-7
CASSSLDRGPYEQYF
>TRBV4-1|TRBJ2-7
CASSQEGQGLASYEQYF
>TRBV11-2|TRBJ2-3
CASSTHGTGSSTDTQYF
>TRBV21-1|TRBJ2-3
CASGRHTSTDTQYF
>TRBV7-9|TRBJ2-7
CASSLGLGQGAYEQYF
>TRBV3-1/TRBV3-2|TRBJ2-4
CASSPGQDGVKNIQYF
>TRBV10-3|TRBJ2-5
CAIKGLAEETQYF
>TRBV5-4|TRBJ1-4
CASSSGQTNEKLFF
>TRBV5-1|TRBJ2-3
CASSRQITDTQYF
>TRBV19|TRBJ1-2
CASSIGGGAHNYGYTF
>TRBV4-3|TRBJ1-2
CASSQDFGNYGYTF
>TRBV2|TRBJ1-5
CASSPRFPGQPQHF
>TRBV6-2/TRBV6-3|TRBJ1-2
CASSTGDGYTF
>TRBV15|TRBJ1-1
CATSRDPTGSAEAFF
>TRBV5-1|TRBJ1-4
CASTRGAERNEKLFF
>TRBV4-1|TRBJ1-4
CASSQDRQGRNEKLFF
>TRBV4-2|TRBJ1-2
CASSQDLLQGGGYTF
>TRBV21-1|TRBJ2-7
CASSKRCQHYYEQYF
>TRBV10-3|TRBJ1-5
CAIRTGLNQPQHF
>TRBV19|TRBJ2-1
CASSISTGEQFF
>TRBV7-2|TRBJ2-1
CASSNSGGAAPNEQFF
>TRBV27|TRBJ2-7
CASSSGLAGRNEQYF
>TRBV28|TRBJ2-3
CASTTWGDTDTQYF
>TRBV9|TRBJ2-1
CASSVADSHNEQFF
>TRBV6-5|TRBJ1-1
CASSRTLTGTEAFF
>TRBV5-1|TRBJ2-3
CASSYGTEGDTQYF
>TRBV15|TRBJ2-7
CATSREAGGFYEQYF
>TRBV27|TRBJ2-3
CASSPSGHDLALPVGDTQYF
>TRBV28|TRBJ1-4
CASAPRDNNEKLFF
>TRBV4-2|TRBJ2-3
CASSQGQGAPSTDTQYF
>TRBV7-7|TRBJ2-5
CASSLETSGSTGTQYF
>TRBV7-9|TRBJ1-2
CASTTRTEYGYTF
>TRBV6-5|TRBJ1-5
CASTARDGLRPQHF
>TRBV11-2|TRBJ2-7
CASSLEVGQPEQYF
>TRBV15|TRBJ1-6
CATSRATPGPNSPLHF
>TRBV5-1|TRBJ2-2
CASRTSETGELFF
>TRBV27|TRBJ1-6
CASSSLGGWYNSPLHF
>TRBV28|TRBJ1-1
CASRRTGFSEAFF
>TRBV28|TRBJ1-6
CASSWAGPLHF
>TRBV6-2/TRBV6-3|TRBJ2-7
CASSRRDRPYEQYF
>TRBV12-5|TRBJ2-3
CASGLPPSGGVYTQYF
>TRBV9|TRBJ1-4
CASSVDPTGFNEKLFF
>TRBV2|TRBJ2-2
CASSDHKTGFTGELFF
>TRBV9|TRBJ2-1
CASSVDTGYKRGERYNEQFF
>TRBV9|TRBJ1-1
CASSSQPTGLEICEAFF
>TRBV5-4|TRBJ2-7
CASSGPRYYEQYF
>TRBV4-1|TRBJ1-4
CASSQDNTLTNEKLFF
>TRBV7-2|TRBJ1-1
CASSLGGIRNTEAFF
>TRBV28|TRBJ1-1
CASSSNPPRDLYSEAFF
>TRBV27|TRBJ2-1
CASRFSGTSGGSYNEQFF